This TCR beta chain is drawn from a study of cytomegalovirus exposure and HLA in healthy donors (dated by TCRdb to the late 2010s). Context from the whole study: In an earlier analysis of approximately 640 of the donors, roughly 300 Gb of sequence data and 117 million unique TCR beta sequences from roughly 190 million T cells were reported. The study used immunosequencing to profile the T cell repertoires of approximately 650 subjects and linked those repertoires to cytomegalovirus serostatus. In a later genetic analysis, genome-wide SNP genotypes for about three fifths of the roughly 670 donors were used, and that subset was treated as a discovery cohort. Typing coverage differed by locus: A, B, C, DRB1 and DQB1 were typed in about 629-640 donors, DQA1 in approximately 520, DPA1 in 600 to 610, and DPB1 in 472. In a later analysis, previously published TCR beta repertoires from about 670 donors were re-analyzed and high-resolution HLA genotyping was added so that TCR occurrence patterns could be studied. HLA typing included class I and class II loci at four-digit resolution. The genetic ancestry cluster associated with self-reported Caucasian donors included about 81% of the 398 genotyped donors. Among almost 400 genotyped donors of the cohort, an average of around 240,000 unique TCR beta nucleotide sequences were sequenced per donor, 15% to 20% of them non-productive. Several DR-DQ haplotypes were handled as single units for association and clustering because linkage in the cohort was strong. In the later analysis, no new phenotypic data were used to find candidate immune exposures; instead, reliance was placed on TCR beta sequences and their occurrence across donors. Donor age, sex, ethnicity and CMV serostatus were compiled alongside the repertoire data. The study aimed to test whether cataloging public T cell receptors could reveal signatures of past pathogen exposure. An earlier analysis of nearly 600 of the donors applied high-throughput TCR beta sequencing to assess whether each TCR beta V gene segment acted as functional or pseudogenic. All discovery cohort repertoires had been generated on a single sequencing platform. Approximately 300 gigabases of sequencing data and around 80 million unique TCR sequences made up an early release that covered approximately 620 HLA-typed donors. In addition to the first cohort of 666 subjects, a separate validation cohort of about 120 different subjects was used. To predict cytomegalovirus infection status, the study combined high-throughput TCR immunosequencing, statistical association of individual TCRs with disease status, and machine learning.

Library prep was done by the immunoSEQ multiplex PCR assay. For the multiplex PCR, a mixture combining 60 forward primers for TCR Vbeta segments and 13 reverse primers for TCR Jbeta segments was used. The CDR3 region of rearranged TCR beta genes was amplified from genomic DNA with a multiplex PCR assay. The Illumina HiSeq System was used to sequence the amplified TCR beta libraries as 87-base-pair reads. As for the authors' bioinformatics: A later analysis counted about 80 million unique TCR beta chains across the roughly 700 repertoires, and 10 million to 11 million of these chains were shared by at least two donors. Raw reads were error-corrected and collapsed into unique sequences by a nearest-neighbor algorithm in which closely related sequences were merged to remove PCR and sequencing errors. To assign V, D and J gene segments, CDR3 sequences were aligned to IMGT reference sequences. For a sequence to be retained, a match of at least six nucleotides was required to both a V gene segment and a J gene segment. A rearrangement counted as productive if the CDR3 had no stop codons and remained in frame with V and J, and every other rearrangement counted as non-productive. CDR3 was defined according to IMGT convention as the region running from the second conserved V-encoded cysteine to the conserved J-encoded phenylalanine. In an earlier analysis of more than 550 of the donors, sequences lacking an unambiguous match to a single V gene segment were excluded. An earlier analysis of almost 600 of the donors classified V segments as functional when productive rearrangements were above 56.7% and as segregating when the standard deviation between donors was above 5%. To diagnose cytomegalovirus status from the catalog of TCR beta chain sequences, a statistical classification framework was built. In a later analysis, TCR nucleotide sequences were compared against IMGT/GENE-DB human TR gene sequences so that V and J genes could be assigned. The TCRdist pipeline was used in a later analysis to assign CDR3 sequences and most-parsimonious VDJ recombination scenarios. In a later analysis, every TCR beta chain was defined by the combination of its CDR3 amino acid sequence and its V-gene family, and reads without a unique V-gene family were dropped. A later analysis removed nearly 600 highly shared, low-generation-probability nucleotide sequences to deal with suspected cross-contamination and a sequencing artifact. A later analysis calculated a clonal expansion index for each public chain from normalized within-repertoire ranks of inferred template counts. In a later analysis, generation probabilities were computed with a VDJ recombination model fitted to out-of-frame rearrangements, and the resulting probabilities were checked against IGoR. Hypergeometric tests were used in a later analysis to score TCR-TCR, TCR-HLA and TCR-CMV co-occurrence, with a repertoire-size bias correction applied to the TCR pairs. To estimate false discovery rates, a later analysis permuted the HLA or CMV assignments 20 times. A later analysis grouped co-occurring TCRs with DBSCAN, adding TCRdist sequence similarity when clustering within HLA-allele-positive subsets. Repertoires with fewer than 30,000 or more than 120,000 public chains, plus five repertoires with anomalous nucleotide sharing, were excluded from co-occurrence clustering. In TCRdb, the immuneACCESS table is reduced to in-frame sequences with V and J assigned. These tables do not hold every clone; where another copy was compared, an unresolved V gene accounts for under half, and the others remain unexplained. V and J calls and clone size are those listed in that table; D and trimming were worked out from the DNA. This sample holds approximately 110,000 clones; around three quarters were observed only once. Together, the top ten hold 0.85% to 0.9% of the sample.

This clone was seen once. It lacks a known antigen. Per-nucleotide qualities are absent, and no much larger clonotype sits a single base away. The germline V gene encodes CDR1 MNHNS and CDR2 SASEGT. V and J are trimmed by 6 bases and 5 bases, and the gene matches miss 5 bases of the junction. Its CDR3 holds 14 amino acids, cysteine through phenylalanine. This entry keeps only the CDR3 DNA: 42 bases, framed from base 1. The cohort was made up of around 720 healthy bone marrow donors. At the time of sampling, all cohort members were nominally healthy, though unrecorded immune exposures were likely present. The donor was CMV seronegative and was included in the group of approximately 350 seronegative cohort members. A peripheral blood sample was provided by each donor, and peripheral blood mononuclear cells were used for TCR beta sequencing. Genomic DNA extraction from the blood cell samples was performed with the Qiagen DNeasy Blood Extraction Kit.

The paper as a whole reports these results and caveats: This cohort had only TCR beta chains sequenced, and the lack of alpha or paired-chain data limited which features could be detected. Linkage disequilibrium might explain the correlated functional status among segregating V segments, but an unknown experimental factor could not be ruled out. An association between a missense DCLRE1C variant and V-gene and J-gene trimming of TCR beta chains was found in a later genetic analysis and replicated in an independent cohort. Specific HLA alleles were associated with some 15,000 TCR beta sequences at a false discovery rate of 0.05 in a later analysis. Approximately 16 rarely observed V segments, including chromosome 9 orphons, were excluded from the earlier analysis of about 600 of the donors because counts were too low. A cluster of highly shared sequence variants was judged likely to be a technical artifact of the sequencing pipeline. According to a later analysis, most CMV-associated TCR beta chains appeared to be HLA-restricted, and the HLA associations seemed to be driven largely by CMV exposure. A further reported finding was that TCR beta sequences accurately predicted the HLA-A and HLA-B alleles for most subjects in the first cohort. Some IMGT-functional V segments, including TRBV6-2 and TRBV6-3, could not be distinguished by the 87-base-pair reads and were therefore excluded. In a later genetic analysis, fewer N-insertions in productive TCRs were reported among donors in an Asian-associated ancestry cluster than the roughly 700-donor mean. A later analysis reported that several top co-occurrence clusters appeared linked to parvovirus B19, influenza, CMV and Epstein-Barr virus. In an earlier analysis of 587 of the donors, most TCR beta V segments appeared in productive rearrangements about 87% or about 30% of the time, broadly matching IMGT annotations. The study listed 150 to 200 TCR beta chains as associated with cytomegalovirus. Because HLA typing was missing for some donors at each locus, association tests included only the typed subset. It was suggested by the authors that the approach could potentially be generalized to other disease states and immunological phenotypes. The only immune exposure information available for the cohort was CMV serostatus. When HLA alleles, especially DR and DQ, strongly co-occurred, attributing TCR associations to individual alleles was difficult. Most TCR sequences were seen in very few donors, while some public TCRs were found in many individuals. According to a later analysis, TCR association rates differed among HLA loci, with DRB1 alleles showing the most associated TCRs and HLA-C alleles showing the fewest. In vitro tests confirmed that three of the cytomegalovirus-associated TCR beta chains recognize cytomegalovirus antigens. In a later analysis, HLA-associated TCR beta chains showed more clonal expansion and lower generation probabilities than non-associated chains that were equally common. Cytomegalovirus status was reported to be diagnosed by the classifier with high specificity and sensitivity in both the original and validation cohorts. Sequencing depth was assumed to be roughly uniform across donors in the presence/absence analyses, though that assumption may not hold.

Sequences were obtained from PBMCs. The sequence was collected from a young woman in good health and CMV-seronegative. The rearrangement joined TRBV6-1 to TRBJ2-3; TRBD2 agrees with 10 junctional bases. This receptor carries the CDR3 CASSVIAGGDTQYF. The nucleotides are TGTGCCAGCAGCGTTATAGCGGGAGGAGATACGCAGTATTTT.